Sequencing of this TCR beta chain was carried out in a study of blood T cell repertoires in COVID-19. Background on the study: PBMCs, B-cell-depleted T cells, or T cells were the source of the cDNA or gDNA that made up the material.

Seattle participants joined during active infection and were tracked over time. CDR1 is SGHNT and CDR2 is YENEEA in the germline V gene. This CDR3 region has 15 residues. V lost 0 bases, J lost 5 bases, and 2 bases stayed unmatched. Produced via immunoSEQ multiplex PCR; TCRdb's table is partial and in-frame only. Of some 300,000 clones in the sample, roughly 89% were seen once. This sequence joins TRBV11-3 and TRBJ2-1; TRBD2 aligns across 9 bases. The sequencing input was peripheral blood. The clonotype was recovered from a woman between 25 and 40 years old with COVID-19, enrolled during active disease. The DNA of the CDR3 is TGTGCCAGCAGCTTAGAGACTAGCGGAAACAATGAGCAGTTCTTC. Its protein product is CASSLETSGNNEQFF.